This T cell receptor beta chain was found in a study of blood T cells in healthy people across ages. The authors isolated at least 6 million PBMCs per sample. V was cut by 2 bases and J by 1 base, with 17 bases left in between. CDR1 is MNHEY, CDR2 SVGAGI, per germline. The CDR3 has 17 residues. Study observations and caveats: Naive T cell percentage strongly correlated with TCR beta diversity.

This clonotype was detected a few times. Its antigen is unknown. PCR was performed a second time for roughly 7 to 11 cycles using a sample-barcoded 5' primer and a J-beta primer mix. Every cDNA molecule bore a tag from a template-switch adaptor containing 12 random nucleotides. Each single sample gave us at least 2.5 million CDR3-containing paired-end reads. TCRdb processed the 5' RACE reads anew with MiXCR; each CDR3 protein has one entry. This sample has just under 900,000 distinct CDR3 sequences, with roughly 26% found just once. The chain carries TRBV6-5 and TRBJ1-1, with D tentatively TRBD1 (6 bases). This receptor was taken from a woman older than 75 in good health. What was sequenced was blood. DNA of the CDR3: TGTGCCAGCAGTTACCAGTTCGTATCGGGGGCGAACACTGAAGCTTTCTTT. Translated, it gives CASSYQFVSGANTEAFF.